This T cell receptor (beta chain) was documented in a study of T cells in Graves' hyperthyroidism and ophthalmopathy. Study in general: Specimen type is peripheral blood, collected at initial diagnosis prior to any treatment.

Researchers amplified the TCR beta CDR3 regions from RNA transcripts. First-round RT-PCR targeting the TCR CDR3 was performed with the HTBI primer set. Using its own MiXCR run on the multiplex PCR reads, TCRdb lists one record per CDR3 protein. The sample shows nearly 750,000 distinct CDR3 sequences, roughly a third of them seen only once. Findings and caveats of the study: A model of 13 V-J features distinguished ophthalmopathy from stable hyperthyroidism. Most thyroid clonotypes expanded above 0.001 appeared in blood too.

The CDR3 extends over 8 amino acids. The germline gives CDR1 LNHDA, CDR2 SQIVND (reference sequence). A note on this clonotype: Its antigen is not identified. One junction end disagrees with the germline gene, perhaps due to a read error.

Material: blood. This sequence originates from a woman aged 40 to 50 with Graves' hyperthyroidism. The rearrangement joins TRBV19 to TRBJ2-7; D uncertain. The chain's CDR3 is CASSISRF. In nucleotides, the CDR3 is TGTGCCAGTAGTATATCCAGATTC.